What follows are 18 T cell receptor beta chains derived from one specimen sequenced in a study of shared clonotypes between healthy human individuals. Naive-designated CD8 cells lacked CD45RO, were positively enriched for CCR7, and omitted terminally differentiated effector memory CD45RA+ cells. The method was immunoSEQ multiplex PCR; TCRdb's version includes in-frame clones alone and lacks a portion of them. The sample shows 2 million to 2.5 million clones, about 95% of them seen only once. Sequenced: naive CD8+ T cells sorted from blood. These receptors were collected from a man younger than 35 in good health.

V is TRBV6-5 and J is TRBJ2-1, with D perhaps matching TRBD1 (6 bases). Germline values: CDR1 MNHEY, CDR2 SVGAGI. V lost 8 bases to trimming and J lost 12 bases, with 17 bases between them. The CDR3 extends over 12 amino acids. Here the CDR3 reads CASPHRVSPQFF. Written as DNA, the CDR3 is TGTGCCAGCCCCCACAGGGTATCCCCGCAGTTCTTC.

This CDR3 is CASIGGLGNQPQHF. DNA of the CDR3: TGTGCCAGCATAGGGGGCTTGGGGAATCAGCCCCAGCATTTT. This chain connects TRBV6-1 to TRBJ1-5; 7 positions match TRBD1. J lost 4 bases, V lost 7 bases, and 7 bases had no gene match. The germline V gene encodes CDR1 MNHNS and CDR2 SASEGT. The CDR3 totals 14 residues.

This chain links TRBV27 with TRBJ2-7; the D is unclear. The CDR3 length is 15 residues. Trimming took 0 bases from V and 5 from J, leaving 14 bases between them. Germline CDR1 is MNHEY and CDR2 is SMNVEV (reference sequence). CDR3 protein: CASSLSGATWDEQYF. DNA for the CDR3: TGTGCCAGCAGTTTATCTGGCGCTACTTGGGACGAGCAGTACTTC.

The chain recombines TRBV11-2 with TRBJ2-5; possibly TRBD2 for D (6 bases). The CDR3 has 16 amino acids. With 5 bases removed from V and 9 bases from J, the gap between germline ends came to 25 bases. From germline, CDR1 is SGHAT and CDR2 FQNNGV. The CDR3 sequence is CASSLLVGAGPGAQYF. The DNA for the CDR3 is TGTGCCAGCAGCCTATTGGTAGGGGCGGGGCCCGGGGCCCAGTACTTC.

The chain is built from TRBV7-9 and TRBJ2-2; the D gene is possibly TRBD1 (6 bases). Germline V lookup: CDR1 SEHNR, CDR2 FQNEAQ (reference sequence). This CDR3 has 15 amino acids. V lost 2 bases and J 5 bases, leaving 12 bases between the germline ends. Written as DNA, the CDR3 is TGTGCCAGCAGCTTATCAGGGGATGTTACCGGGGAGCTGTTTTTT. Translating it yields CASSLSGDVTGELFF.

The V gene is TRBV28, the J gene TRBJ1-2, with a weak D call TRBD1 (6 bases). Germline V CDR1 and CDR2: MDHEN, SYDVKM. Trimming pared 4 bases from V and 6 bases from J, leaving 12 bases between. CDR3 length: 13 residues. CDR3: CASSWVTGNGYTF. The CDR3 nucleotides read TGTGCCAGCAGTTGGGTAACAGGGAATGGCTACACCTTC.

This chain links TRBV30 with TRBJ2-7; a weak D match, TRBD2 (6 bases). From germline, CDR1 is GTSNPN and CDR2 SVGIG (reference sequence). Trimming removed 5 bases from V and 2 bases from J, with 13 bases in between. The CDR3 runs 13 residues. The CDR3 nucleotides read TGTGCCTGGGGCCCGGGACTTCCCTACGAGCAGTACTTC. Protein: CAWGPGLPYEQYF.

V and J are TRBV27 and TRBJ2-1, with no clear D. Germline CDR1 MNHEY, CDR2 SMNVEV (reference sequence). V was pared by 1 base and J by 5 bases, with 9 bases between. This CDR3 has 14 residues. The CDR3, as DNA: TGTGCCAGCAGTTTATTGGGTTGGAACAATGAGCAGTTCTTC. This sequence encodes CASSLLGWNNEQFF.

The V gene is TRBV13, the J gene TRBJ1-1; D perhaps matches TRBD1 (5 bases). In germline, CDR1 is PRHDT, CDR2 FYEKMQ (reference sequence). The length of the CDR3 is 12 residues. Trimming cost V 1 base and J 11 bases, with 11 bases left between them. The CDR3 is CASSLDGTQAFF. As DNA, the CDR3 is TGTGCCAGCAGCTTAGATGGGACCCAGGCTTTCTTT.

The J gene is TRBJ2-7, the V gene TRBV4-3, with 7 bases matching TRBD2. Germline values: CDR1 LGHNA, CDR2 YSLEER. The trim removed 1 base at V and 4 bases at J, leaving 10 bases unmatched. The CDR3 sequence is 16 residues long. Here the CDR3 reads CASSQGVAGQPYEQYF. The CDR3 nucleotides read TGCGCCAGCAGCCAAGGGGTAGCGGGCCAACCTTACGAGCAGTACTTC.

V usage is TRBV7-9 and J usage is TRBJ1-5; D may be TRBD1 (5 bases). Germline V gene sequence: CDR1 SEHNR, CDR2 FQNEAQ (reference sequence). This CDR3 is built from 14 residues. V shed 1 base and J shed 7 bases, with 11 bases lying between them. The CDR3 DNA reads as TGTGCCAGCAGCTTAGGGGGGTCCGTCCAGCCCCAGCATTTT. Protein product: CASSLGGSVQPQHF.

J is TRBJ2-7 and V is TRBV7-8; 9 nucleotides match TRBD2. Per the germline V gene, CDR1 is SGHVS and CDR2 is FQNEAQ. CDR3 length equals 15 residues. V was pared by 6 bases and J by 2 bases, with 8 bases of the junction left unmatched. CDR3 sequence: CASSPSGRPTYEQYF. The CDR3 nucleotides read TGTGCCAGCAGTCCCAGCGGGAGGCCCACCTACGAGCAGTACTTC.

Regarding this clone: At the DNA level, this CDR3 is encoded by other sequences in the same sample as well. This chain links TRBV28 with TRBJ2-7; tentatively, D is TRBD1 (6 bases). The length of the CDR3 is 13 residues. V was pared by 9 bases and J by 0 bases, with 12 bases between. The germline gives CDR1 MDHEN, CDR2 SYDVKM. The chain's CDR3 is CASLGTTSYEQYF. In nucleotides, the CDR3 is TGTGCCAGTTTGGGGACAACCTCCTACGAGCAGTACTTC.

The gene calls are TRBV25-1 and TRBJ1-1; possible D gene TRBD1, 5 bases. Deletions cut 2 bases from V and 4 bases from J, with 23 bases between. In germline, CDR1 is MGHDK, CDR2 SYGVNS. The CDR3 has 18 amino acids. The CDR3 DNA reads as TGTGCCAGCAGTGAAGGGGTCGGGGCTTTTGGGTTGGGCACTGAAGCTTTCTTT. Amino acids: CASSEGVGAFGLGTEAFF.

This chain uses TRBV10-1 with TRBJ2-1; 11 bases align to TRBD1. With V trimmed by 8 bases and J by 15 bases, 6 bases remained unmatched. Germline values: CDR1 WNHNN, CDR2 SYGVQD (reference sequence). This CDR3 has 11 amino acids. The CDR3: CASYIGTGGFF. The CDR3 DNA follows: TGCGCCAGCTACATTGGGACAGGGGGGTTCTTC.

This chain connects TRBV11-2 to TRBJ2-3; tentatively, D is TRBD2 (6 bases). CDR1 and CDR2 from the germline V gene are SGHAT and FQNNGV. The CDR3 has 17 residues. Trimming pared 0 bases from V and 2 bases from J, leaving 15 bases between. The CDR3 sequence: CASSLERRLANTDTQYF. The CDR3, as DNA: TGTGCCAGCAGCTTAGAACGGCGGCTAGCGAACACAGATACGCAGTATTTT. The variable domain in full, completed from reference TRBV11-2 and TRBJ2-3, reads EAGVAQSPRYKIIEKRQSVAFWCNPISGHATLYWYQQILGQGPKLLIQFQNNGVVDDSQLPKDRFSAERLKGVDSTLKIQPAKLEDSAVYLCASSLERRLANTDTQYFGPGTRLTVL.

The genes are TRBV9 and TRBJ2-2; TRBD2 is a possible D gene (6 bases). V dropped 3 bases and J dropped 6 bases, with 12 bases sitting between them. The CDR3 is made up of 14 amino acids. CDR1 and CDR2 (germline): SGDLS, YYNGEE. In nucleotides, the CDR3 is TGTGCCAGCAGCGAGGGACTTAACGCCGGGGAGCTGTTTTTT. Residues: CASSEGLNAGELFF.

The chain joins TRBV11-2 to TRBJ2-5; D is unresolved. The J call is doubtful: the DNA matches TRBJ2-7 better. CDR1 and CDR2 (germline): SGHAT, FQNNGV. The CDR3 is 13 residues long. The DNA of the CDR3 is TGTGCCAGCAGCTTAGGGGGCTCCTACGAGCAGTACTTC. This gives the protein CASSLGGSYEQYF.